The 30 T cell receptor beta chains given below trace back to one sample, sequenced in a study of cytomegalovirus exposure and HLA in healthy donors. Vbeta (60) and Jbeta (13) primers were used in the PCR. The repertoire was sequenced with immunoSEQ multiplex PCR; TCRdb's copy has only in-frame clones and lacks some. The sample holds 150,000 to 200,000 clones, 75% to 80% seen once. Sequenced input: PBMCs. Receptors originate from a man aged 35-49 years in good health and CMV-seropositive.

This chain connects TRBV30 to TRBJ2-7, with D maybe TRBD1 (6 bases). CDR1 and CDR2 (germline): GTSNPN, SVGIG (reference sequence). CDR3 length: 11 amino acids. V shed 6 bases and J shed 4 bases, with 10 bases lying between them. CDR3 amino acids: CACTQGYEQYF. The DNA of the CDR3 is TGTGCCTGTACACAGGGTTACGAGCAGTACTTC.

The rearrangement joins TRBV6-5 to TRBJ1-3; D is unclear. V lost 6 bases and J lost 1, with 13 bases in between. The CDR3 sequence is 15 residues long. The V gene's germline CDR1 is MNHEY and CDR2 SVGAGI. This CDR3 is CASSRGLPSGNTIYF. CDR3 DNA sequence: TGTGCCAGCAGCCGCGGACTGCCGTCTGGAAACACCATATATTTT.

CDR3 protein: CASSRGFGELFF. The CDR3 nucleotides read TGTGCCAGCAGTCGCGGATTCGGGGAGCTGTTTTTT. This sequence joins TRBV6-5 and TRBJ2-2; D not resolved. V lost 5 bases, J lost 7 bases, and 8 bases lay in between. Germline V CDR1 and CDR2: MNHEY, SVGAGI. CDR3 length: 12 amino acids.

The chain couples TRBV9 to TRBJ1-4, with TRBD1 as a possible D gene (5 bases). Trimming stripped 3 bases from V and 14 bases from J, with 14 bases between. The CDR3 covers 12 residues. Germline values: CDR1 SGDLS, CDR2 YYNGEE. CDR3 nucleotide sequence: TGTGCCAGCAGCGCCCTGGGGGGTACCCTGTTTTTT. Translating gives CASSALGGTLFF.

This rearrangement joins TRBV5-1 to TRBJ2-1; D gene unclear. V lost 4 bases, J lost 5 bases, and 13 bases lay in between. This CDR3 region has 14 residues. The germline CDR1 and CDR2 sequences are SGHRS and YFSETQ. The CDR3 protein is CASSPNARDNEQFF. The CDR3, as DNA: TGCGCCAGCAGCCCAAATGCTAGAGACAATGAGCAGTTCTTC.

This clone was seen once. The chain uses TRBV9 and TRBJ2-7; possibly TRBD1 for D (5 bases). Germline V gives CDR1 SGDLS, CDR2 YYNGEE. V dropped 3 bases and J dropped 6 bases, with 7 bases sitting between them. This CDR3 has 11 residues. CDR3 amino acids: CASSEGLEQYF. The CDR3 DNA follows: TGTGCCAGCAGCGAGGGGCTCGAGCAGTACTTC.

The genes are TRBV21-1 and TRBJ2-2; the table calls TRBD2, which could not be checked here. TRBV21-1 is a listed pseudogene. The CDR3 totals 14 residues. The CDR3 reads CASRTAGGPRELFF. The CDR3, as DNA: TGTGCCAGCAGGACAGCGGGAGGGCCTAGGGAGCTGTTTTTT.

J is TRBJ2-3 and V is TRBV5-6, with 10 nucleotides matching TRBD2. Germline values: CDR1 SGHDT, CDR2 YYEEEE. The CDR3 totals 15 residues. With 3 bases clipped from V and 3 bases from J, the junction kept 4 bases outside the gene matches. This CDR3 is CASSSLAGATDTQYF. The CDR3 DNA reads TGTGCCAGCAGCTCTCTAGCGGGAGCTACAGATACGCAGTATTTT.

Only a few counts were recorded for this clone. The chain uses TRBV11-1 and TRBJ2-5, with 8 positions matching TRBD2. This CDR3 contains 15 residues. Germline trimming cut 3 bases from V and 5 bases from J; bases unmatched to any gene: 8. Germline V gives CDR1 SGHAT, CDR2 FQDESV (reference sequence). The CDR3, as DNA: TGTGCCAGCAGCTTCCCGGGAGGGACGGGTGAGACCCAGTACTTC. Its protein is CASSFPGGTGETQYF.

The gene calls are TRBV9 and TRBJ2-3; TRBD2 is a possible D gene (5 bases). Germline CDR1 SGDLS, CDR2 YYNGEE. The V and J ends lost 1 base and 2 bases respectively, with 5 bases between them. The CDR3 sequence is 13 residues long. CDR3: CASSVRDTDTQYF. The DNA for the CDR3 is TGTGCCAGCAGCGTACGGGACACAGATACGCAGTATTTT.

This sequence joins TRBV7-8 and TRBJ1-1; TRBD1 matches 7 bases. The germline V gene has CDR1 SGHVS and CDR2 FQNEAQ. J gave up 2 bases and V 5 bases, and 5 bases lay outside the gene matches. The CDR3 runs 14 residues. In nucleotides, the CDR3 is TGTGCCAGCAGCCCCAGGGACAGAAACACTGAAGCTTTCTTT. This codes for CASSPRDRNTEAFF.

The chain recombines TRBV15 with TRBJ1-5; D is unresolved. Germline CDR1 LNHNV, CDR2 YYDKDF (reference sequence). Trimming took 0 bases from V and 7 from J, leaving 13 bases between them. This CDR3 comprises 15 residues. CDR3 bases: TGTGCCACCAGCAGAGATCGGCAGGTTCAACAGCCCCAGCATTTT. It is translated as CATSRDRQVQQPQHF.

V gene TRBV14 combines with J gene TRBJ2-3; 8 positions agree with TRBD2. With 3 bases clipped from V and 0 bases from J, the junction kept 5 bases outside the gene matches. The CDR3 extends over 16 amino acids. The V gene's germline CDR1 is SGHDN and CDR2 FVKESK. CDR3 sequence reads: CASSHGLAASTDTQYF. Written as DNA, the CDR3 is TGTGCCAGCAGCCATGGACTAGCTGCTAGCACAGATACGCAGTATTTT.

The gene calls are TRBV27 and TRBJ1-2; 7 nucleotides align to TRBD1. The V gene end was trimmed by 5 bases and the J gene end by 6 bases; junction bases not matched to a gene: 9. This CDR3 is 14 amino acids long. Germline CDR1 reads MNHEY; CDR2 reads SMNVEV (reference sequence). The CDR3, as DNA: TGTGCCAGCAGTCCCCGACAGGGACTGAATGGCTACACCTTC. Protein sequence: CASSPRQGLNGYTF.

The CDR3 region is CAWSVQGVDTQYF. The CDR3 DNA sequence: TGTGCCTGGAGTGTACAAGGGGTAGATACGCAGTATTTT. The J gene is TRBJ2-3, the V gene TRBV30; possibly TRBD1 for D (5 bases). The CDR3 is 13 amino acids. V shed 0 bases and J shed 5 bases, with 9 bases lying between them. Germline V CDR1 and CDR2: GTSNPN, SVGIG (reference sequence).

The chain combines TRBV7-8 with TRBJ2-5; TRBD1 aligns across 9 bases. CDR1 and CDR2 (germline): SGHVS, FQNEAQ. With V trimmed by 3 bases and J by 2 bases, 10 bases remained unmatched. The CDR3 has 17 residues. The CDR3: CASSLELGQGLQETQYF. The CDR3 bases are TGTGCCAGCAGCTTGGAATTGGGACAGGGTTTACAAGAGACCCAGTACTTC.

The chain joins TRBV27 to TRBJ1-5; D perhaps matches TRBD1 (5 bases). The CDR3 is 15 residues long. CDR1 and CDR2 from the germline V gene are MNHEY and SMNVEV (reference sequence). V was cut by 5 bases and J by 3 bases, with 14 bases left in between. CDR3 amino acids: CASSPNRQINQPQHF. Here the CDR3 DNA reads TGTGCCAGCAGTCCAAACCGACAGATCAATCAGCCCCAGCATTTT.

The CDR3 sequence: CASSLDSSYYNEQFF. CDR3 coding DNA: TGTGCCAGCAGCTTAGATTCATCCTACTACAATGAGCAGTTCTTC. The rearrangement uses TRBV7-3 and TRBJ2-1; D uncertain. The CDR3 is 15 amino acids. Trimming took off 2 bases at V and 3 bases at J, with 11 bases between the two ends. Germline values: CDR1 SGHTA, CDR2 FQGTGA.

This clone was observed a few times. The CDR3 sequence is CASSFWGGFTEAFF. The CDR3 DNA is TGTGCCAGCAGTTTTTGGGGCGGTTTCACTGAAGCTTTCTTT. The chain recombines TRBV28 with TRBJ1-1; D perhaps matches TRBD1 (5 bases). The CDR3 is 14 residues long. Germline V gene lookup returns CDR1 MDHEN and CDR2 SYDVKM. Trimming took off 3 bases at V and 4 bases at J, with 12 bases between the two ends.

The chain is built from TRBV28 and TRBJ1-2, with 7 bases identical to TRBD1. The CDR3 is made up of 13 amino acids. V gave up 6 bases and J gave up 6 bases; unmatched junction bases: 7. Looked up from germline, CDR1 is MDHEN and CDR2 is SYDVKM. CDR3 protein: CASSRQGENGYTF. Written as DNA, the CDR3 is TGTGCCAGCAGCAGGCAGGGGGAAAATGGCTACACCTTC.

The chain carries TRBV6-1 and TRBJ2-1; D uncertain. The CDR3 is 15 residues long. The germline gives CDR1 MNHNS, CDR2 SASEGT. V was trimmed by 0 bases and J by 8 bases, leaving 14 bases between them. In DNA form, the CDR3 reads TGTGCCAGCAGTGAAGCGCATGGCCGTTTCGATGAGCAGTTCTTC. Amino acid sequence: CASSEAHGRFDEQFF.

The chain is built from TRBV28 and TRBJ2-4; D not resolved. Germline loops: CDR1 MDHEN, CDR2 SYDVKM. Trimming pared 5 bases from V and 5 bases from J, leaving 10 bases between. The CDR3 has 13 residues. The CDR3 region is CASSPSEENIQYF. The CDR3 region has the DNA TGTGCCAGCAGTCCGTCAGAAGAAAACATTCAGTACTTC.

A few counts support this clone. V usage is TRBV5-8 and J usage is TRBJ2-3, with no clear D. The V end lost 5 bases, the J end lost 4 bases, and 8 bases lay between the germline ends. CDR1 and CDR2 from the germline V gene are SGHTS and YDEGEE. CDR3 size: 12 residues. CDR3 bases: TGTGCCAGCAGTTCACTCTCAGATACGCAGTATTTT. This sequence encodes CASSSLSDTQYF.

The CDR3 DNA reads TGTGCCAGCACCACACGGGGGGCATGGGTCGGGGAGCAGTACTTC. Translating it yields CASTTRGAWVGEQYF. The rearrangement joins TRBV6-5 to TRBJ2-7, with D tentatively TRBD2 (7 bases). The length of the CDR3 is 15 residues. V was cut by 7 bases and J by 7 bases, with 23 bases left in between. CDR1 is MNHEY, CDR2 SVGAGI, per germline.

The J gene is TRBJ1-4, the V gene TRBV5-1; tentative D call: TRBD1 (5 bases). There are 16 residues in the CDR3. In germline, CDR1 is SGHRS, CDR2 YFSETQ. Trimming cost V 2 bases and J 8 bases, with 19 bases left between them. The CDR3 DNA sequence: TGCGCCAGCAGCTTCGGATCTATTGTTACAGGCGAAAAACTGTTTTTT. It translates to CASSFGSIVTGEKLFF.

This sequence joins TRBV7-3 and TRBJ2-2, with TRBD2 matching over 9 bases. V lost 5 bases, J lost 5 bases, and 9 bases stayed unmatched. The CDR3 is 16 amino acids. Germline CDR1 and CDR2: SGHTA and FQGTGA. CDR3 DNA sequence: TGTGCCAGCAGCCCCCGGGCGGGAGGGAGTACCGGGGAGCTGTTTTTT. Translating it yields CASSPRAGGSTGELFF. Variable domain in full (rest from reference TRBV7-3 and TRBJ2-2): GAGVSQTPSNKVTEKGKYVELRCDPISGHTALYWYRQSLGQGPEFLIYFQGTGAADDSGLPNDRFFAVRPEGSVSTLKIQRTERGDSAVYLCASSPRAGGSTGELFFGEGSRLTVL.

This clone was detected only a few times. Written as DNA, the CDR3 is TGTGCCAGCAGTTCCCCATTTAATGAGCAGTTCTTC. Its protein is CASSSPFNEQFF. The chain carries TRBV27 and TRBJ2-1; no clear D. This CDR3 contains 12 residues. In germline, CDR1 is MNHEY, CDR2 SMNVEV (reference sequence). Trimming shortened V by 4 bases and J by 7 bases, and 8 bases separated the two germline ends.

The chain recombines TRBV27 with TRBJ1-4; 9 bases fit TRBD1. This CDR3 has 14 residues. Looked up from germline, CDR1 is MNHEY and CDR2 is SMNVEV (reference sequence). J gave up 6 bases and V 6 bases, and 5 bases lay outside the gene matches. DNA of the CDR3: TGTGCCAGCAGGGCCGGGACAGGGTATGAAAAACTGTTTTTT. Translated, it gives CASRAGTGYEKLFF.

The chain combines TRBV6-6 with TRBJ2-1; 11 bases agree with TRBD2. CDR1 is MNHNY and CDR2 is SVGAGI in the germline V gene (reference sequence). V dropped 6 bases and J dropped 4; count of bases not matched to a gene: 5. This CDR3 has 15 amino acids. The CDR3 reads CASRAGLAVYNEQFF. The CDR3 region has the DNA TGTGCCAGCAGGGCGGGACTAGCGGTTTACAATGAGCAGTTCTTC.

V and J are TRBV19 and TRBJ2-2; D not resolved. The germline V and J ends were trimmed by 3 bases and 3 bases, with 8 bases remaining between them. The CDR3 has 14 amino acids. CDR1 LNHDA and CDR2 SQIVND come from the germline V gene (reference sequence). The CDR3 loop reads CASSIGRYTGELFF. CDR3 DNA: TGTGCCAGTAGTATTGGTCGGTACACCGGGGAGCTGTTTTTT.